This is a list of T cell receptor beta chains from one sample in a study of CD8+ T cells in alopecia areata. Using immunoSEQ multiplex PCR, the repertoire was profiled, and TCRdb retains in-frame clones only, with some absent. The data show more than 200,000 clones, under 70% seen once. Here the sequenced sample was CD4+ T cells sorted from blood, taken at week 0. Receptors originate from a human donor with alopecia areata. The CDR3 runs from the conserved cysteine through the conserved F or W. The order of the fields is D gene, clone size, J gene, V gene, CDR3 DNA, CDR3 protein. A D gene is named only where the DNA matches it firmly. Expanded clones are given a class, and other clones once, few, many or no size at all.

-	-	TRBJ2-5	TRBV29-1	TGCAGCGTTGGGTACAGCGGGGAGACCCAGTACTTC	CSVGYSGETQYF
-	-	TRBJ1-4	TRBV29-1	TGCAGCGTCAAGACAGGCGGTGAAAAACTGTTTTTT	CSVKTGGEKLFF
-	-	TRBJ2-2	TRBV7-9	TGTGCCAGCAGCTTAAGGCCTTGGGGTGCGAACACCGGGGAGCTGTTTTTT	CASSLRPWGANTGELFF
-	-	TRBJ1-1	TRBV29-1	TGCAGCGTCCTCAGGCCGCGGTACACTGAAGCTTTCTTT	CSVLRPRYTEAFF
TRBD2	-	TRBJ2-3	TRBV4-1	TGCGCCAGCAGCAAGTCTAGCGGGGGGCTGGATACGCAGTATTTT	CASSKSSGGLDTQYF
-	-	TRBJ1-6	TRBV5-6	TGTGCCAGCAGCTTGGAGGGAGGCAGACAAAATTCACCCCTCCACTTT	CASSLEGGRQNSPLHF
-	-	TRBJ2-2	TRBV4-2	TGTGCCAGCAGCCCTCTAAGGCAGGGTACCGGGGAGCTGTTTTTT	CASSPLRQGTGELFF
-	-	TRBJ2-5	TRBV5-1	TGCGCCAGCAGCCACGGACACCAAGAGACCCAGTACTTC	CASSHGHQETQYF
-	-	TRBJ1-1	TRBV19	TGTGCCAGTAGTAATCTTGCGGGGGGCACTGAAGCTTTCTTT	CASSNLAGGTEAFF
-	-	TRBJ1-1	TRBV10-3	TGTGCCATCAGGGTGGGACGGGCTATGAACACTGAAGCTTTCTTT	CAIRVGRAMNTEAFF
-	-	TRBJ1-1	TRBV29-1	TGCAGCGTTGTTACTTGGGGAGAAGCTTTCTTT	CSVVTWGEAFF
TRBD2	-	TRBJ2-5	TRBV29-1	TGCAGTGCGTCGGGCCTAGCGGGGAAAGAGACCCAGTACTTC	CSASGLAGKETQYF
-	-	TRBJ2-5	TRBV7-2	TGTGCCAGCAGCTTAGCCAGACAAGAGACCCAGTACTTC	CASSLARQETQYF
-	-	TRBJ2-4	TRBV11-2	TGTGCCAGCAGCTTAGGGTGGACAGAAAACATTCAGTACTTC	CASSLGWTENIQYF
TRBD1	-	TRBJ1-2	TRBV5-1	TGCGCCAGCAGCCCTGGGACAGCACCTAACTATGGCTACACCTTC	CASSPGTAPNYGYTF
-	-	TRBJ2-7	TRBV5-6	TGTGCCAGCAGCTTGGGGCCGCTCCGCTACGAGCAGTACTTC	CASSLGPLRYEQYF
TRBD1	-	TRBJ1-1	TRBV27	TGTGCCAGCAGTTCATTCGGGACAGGGCGTAACACTGAAGCTTTCTTT	CASSSFGTGRNTEAFF
-	-	TRBJ1-1	TRBV7-2	TGTGCCAGCCGACCCGGCGGGGTGAACACTGAAGCTTTCTTT	CASRPGGVNTEAFF
TRBD2	-	TRBJ2-5	TRBV29-1	TGCAGCGTTGACCCAGCGGGGGGCTGGGAGACCCAGTACTTC	CSVDPAGGWETQYF
TRBD1	once	TRBJ1-3	TRBV5-6	TGTGCCAGCAGCTACGCTCACAGGGGTTCTGGAAACACCATATATTTT	CASSYAHRGSGNTIYF
TRBD1	-	TRBJ1-2	TRBV6-5	TGTGCCAGCAGTTACTCGGACAGGGGGCTTAGTGGCTACACCTTC	CASSYSDRGLSGYTF
-	few	TRBJ2-2	TRBV30	TGTGCCTGGCGTCCTCAGGACACCGGGGAGCTGTTTTTT	CAWRPQDTGELFF
-	few	TRBJ2-3	TRBV5-1	TGCGCCAGCGGTGCGAGGGCTGATAGGGGAGATACGCAGTATTTT	CASGARADRGDTQYF
TRBD1	-	TRBJ2-5	TRBV29-1	TGCAGCGTTGTTGGGGACAGGGAGCAAGAGACCCAGTACTTC	CSVVGDREQETQYF
-	once	TRBJ2-5	TRBV27	TGTGCCAGCAGTACATTCCATCCTTCGAGCAGTGTCCGAGAGACCCAGTACTTC	CASSTFHPSSSVRETQYF
TRBD1	once	TRBJ1-5	TRBV23-1	TGCGCCAGCAGTCAATGGGGACAGGGCAAGGATCAGCCCCAGCATTTT	CASSQWGQGKDQPQHF
-	-	TRBJ1-6	TRBV27	TGTGCCAGCAGGAGGGCGTATAATTCACCCCTCCACTTT	CASRRAYNSPLHF
TRBD2	-	TRBJ2-3	TRBV6-5	TGTGCCAGCAGTCTTAGCGGGGGGAGCACAGATACGCAGTATTTT	CASSLSGGSTDTQYF
TRBD1	-	TRBJ1-5	TRBV5-6	TGTGCCAGCAGCCTAAGAGACAGGGAAAGTCAGCCCCAGCATTTT	CASSLRDRESQPQHF
-	-	TRBJ1-1	TRBV29-1	TGCAGCGTTGATCAGGCCCTGAACACTGAAGCTTTCTTT	CSVDQALNTEAFF
TRBD2	few	TRBJ2-6	TRBV4-3	TGCGCCAGCAGCCAGCTAGCGGGGGTGTCTGGGGCCAACGTCCTGACTTTC	CASSQLAGVSGANVLTF
-	-	TRBJ2-3	TRBV5-1	TGCGCCAGCAGCTTGGTGACCTTTGGCACAGATACGCAGTATTTT	CASSLVTFGTDTQYF
-	-	TRBJ1-1	TRBV18	TGTGCCAGCTCACCAGGACAGAACACTGAAGCTTTCTTT	CASSPGQNTEAFF
-	-	TRBJ1-2	TRBV10-2	TGCGCCAGCAGTCAATCTCAGGGTCGCTACACCTTC	CASSQSQGRYTF
-	-	TRBJ2-5	TRBV7-9	TGTGCCAGCAGCCCAGGGGCTTTGGAGACCCAGTACTTC	CASSPGALETQYF
-	few	TRBJ1-4	TRBV15	TGTGCCACCAGTCGAGGGAATGATGAAAAACTGTTTTTT	CATSRGNDEKLFF
-	-	TRBJ2-5	TRBV9	TGTGCCAGCAGCCCCCACCCGGGACATCAAGAGACCCAGTACTTC	CASSPHPGHQETQYF
-	-	TRBJ2-7	TRBV7-9	TGTGCCAGCAGCCCTCAGGGGCTGGAGCAGTACTTC	CASSPQGLEQYF
TRBD2	-	TRBJ2-3	TRBV7-2	TGTGCCAGCAGCTTAGCTAGCGGGGTAGCCACAGATACGCAGTATTTT	CASSLASGVATDTQYF
TRBD1	-	TRBJ1-1	TRBV5-1	TGCGCCAGCACCTTGGGGGGACAGCTTATTATGAACACTGAAGCTTTCTTT	CASTLGGQLIMNTEAFF